A single sample gave rise to the 11 T cell receptor beta chains below, sequenced in a study of graft-versus-host responses after intestinal transplantation. Data came from immunoSEQ multiplex PCR; TCRdb stores just in-frame clones and leaves some out. The data show nearly 100,000 clones, more than 80% seen once. The source material was PBMCs, sampled approximately 420 days after intestinal transplant. The receptors were gathered from a human patient who received an intestinal transplant, so some T cells may come from the graft donor.

This clone was seen just once. The J gene is TRBJ1-1, the V gene TRBV5-6; TRBD1 matches at 8 bases. CDR1 and CDR2 from the germline V gene are SGHDT and YYEEEE. CDR3 length: 16 residues. V gave up 3 bases and J gave up 1 base; unmatched junction bases: 8. The chain's CDR3 is CASSSGQGRGNTEAFF. The DNA of the CDR3 is TGTGCCAGCAGCTCCGGACAGGGACGGGGGAACACTGAAGCTTTCTTT.

The chain is built from TRBV10-2 and TRBJ1-2; TRBD1 is a possible D gene (6 bases). The V and J ends lost 7 bases and 2 bases respectively, with 14 bases between them. Germline V gene data show CDR1 as WSHSY and CDR2 as SAAADI. This CDR3 has 14 amino acids. The CDR3 DNA sequence: TGCGCCAGCAATCCGACAGGAAACAACTATGGCTACACCTTC. The encoded protein is CASNPTGNNYGYTF.

CDR3: CASSTWDTLRYEQYF. In DNA form, the CDR3 reads TGTGCCAGTAGTACATGGGACACCCTACGGTACGAGCAGTACTTC. The genes are TRBV19 and TRBJ2-7, with a tentative D call TRBD1 (6 bases). V was shortened by 4 bases and J by 4 bases, with 17 bases between the two germline ends. From germline, CDR1 is LNHDA and CDR2 SQIVND (reference sequence). The CDR3 extends over 15 amino acids.

The J gene is TRBJ2-7, the V gene TRBV5-4; possibly TRBD2 for D (5 bases). CDR1 is SGHNT, CDR2 YYREEE, per germline (reference sequence). Trimming removed 0 bases from V and 3 bases from J, with 22 bases in between. The CDR3 is made up of 18 amino acids. Here the CDR3 reads CASSLAGVGFGQDYEQYF. CDR3 in DNA: TGTGCCAGCAGCTTGGCCGGGGTTGGTTTTGGGCAGGACTACGAGCAGTACTTC.

The J gene is TRBJ2-7, the V gene TRBV11-3; 8 nucleotides align to TRBD1. The germline V gene encodes CDR1 SGHNT and CDR2 YENEEA. This CDR3 region has 12 residues. Germline trimming cut 5 bases from V and 7 bases from J; bases unmatched to any gene: 4. CDR3 residues: CASSPGGREQYF. DNA of the CDR3: TGTGCCAGCAGCCCAGGGGGCCGGGAGCAGTACTTC.

The V call is TRBV13, the J call TRBJ2-2, with 8 bases identical to TRBD2. The germline V gene encodes CDR1 PRHDT and CDR2 FYEKMQ (reference sequence). The V and J ends lost 8 bases and 6 bases, in that order; junction bases with no gene match: 5. The CDR3 contains 13 residues. The CDR3 DNA follows: TGTGCCAGCGAATCGGGGGGGGCCGGGGAGCTGTTTTTT. Amino acids: CASESGGAGELFF.

The J gene is TRBJ2-7, the V gene TRBV7-9; 8 bases match TRBD1. The CDR3 is 15 residues long. With V trimmed by 4 bases and J by 2 bases, 7 bases remained unmatched. Germline assignment: CDR1 SEHNR and CDR2 FQNEAQ (reference sequence). In nucleotides, the CDR3 is TGTGCCAGCAGCTCCCGGACAGGGTCCACCTACGAGCAGTACTTC. It is translated as CASSSRTGSTYEQYF.

This clone has just one count. This rearrangement joins TRBV7-8 to TRBJ1-1; a weak D match, TRBD1 (6 bases). V lost 1 base to trimming and J lost 6 bases, with 24 bases between them. This CDR3 spans 18 amino acids. Germline loops: CDR1 SGHVS, CDR2 FQNEAQ. CDR3 sequence: CASSLGGQGRLLFAEAFF. Written as DNA, the CDR3 is TGTGCCAGCAGCTTAGGGGGGCAGGGAAGGCTGCTCTTTGCTGAAGCTTTCTTT.

This chain joins TRBV6-6 and TRBJ1-2; no definite D call. Trimming pared 0 bases from V and 8 bases from J, leaving 16 bases between. This CDR3 contains 15 residues. The germline gives CDR1 MNHNY, CDR2 SVGAGI (reference sequence). The CDR3 region has the DNA TGTGCCAGCAGTTACTCGATGGCGGCAGCAGACGGCTACACCTTC. It yields the protein CASSYSMAAADGYTF.

The genes are TRBV7-2 and TRBJ1-6; no firm D call. This CDR3 is built from 13 residues. The V gene lost 5 bases and the J gene lost 8 bases, with 10 bases spanning the gap. Germline V CDR1 and CDR2: SGHTA, FQGNSA. DNA of the CDR3: TGTGCCAGCAGCAGAACCCTCCATTCACCCCTCCACTTT. Translating it yields CASSRTLHSPLHF.

The J gene is TRBJ2-2, the V gene TRBV10-1; D not resolved. Trimming removed 0 bases from V and 4 bases from J, with 12 bases in between. CDR1 and CDR2 (germline): WNHNN, SYGVQD (reference sequence). CDR3 length: 16 residues. As DNA, the CDR3 is TGCGCCAGCAGTGAGTCCCCGGACCTCAGCACCGGGGAGCTGTTTTTT. The encoded protein is CASSESPDLSTGELFF.